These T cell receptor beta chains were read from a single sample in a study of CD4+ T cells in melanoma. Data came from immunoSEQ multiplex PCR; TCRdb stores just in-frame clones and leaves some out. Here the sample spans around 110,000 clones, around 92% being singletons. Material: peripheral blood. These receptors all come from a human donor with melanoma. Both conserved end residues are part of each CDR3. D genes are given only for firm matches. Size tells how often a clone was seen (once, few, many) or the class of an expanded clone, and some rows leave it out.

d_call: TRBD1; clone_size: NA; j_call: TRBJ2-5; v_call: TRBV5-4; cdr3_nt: TGTGCCAGCAGCGTGACAGGGGGAGAGACCCAGTACTTC; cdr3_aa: CASSVTGGETQYF
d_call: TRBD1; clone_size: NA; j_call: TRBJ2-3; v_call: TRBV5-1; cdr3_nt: TGCGCCAGCAGCCCCACCGGGACAGGGGGAGATACGCAGTATTTT; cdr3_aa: CASSPTGTGGDTQYF
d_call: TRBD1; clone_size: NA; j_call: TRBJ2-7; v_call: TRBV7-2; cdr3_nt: TGTGCCAGCAGCTTAAGGACAGGGGGTAAAAACGAGCAGTACTTC; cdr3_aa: CASSLRTGGKNEQYF
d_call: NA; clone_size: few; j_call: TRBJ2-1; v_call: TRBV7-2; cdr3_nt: TGTGCCAGCAAGAGCCACGGGATTAACAATGAGCAGTTCTTC; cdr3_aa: CASKSHGINNEQFF
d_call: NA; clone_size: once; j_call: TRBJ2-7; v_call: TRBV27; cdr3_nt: TGTGCCAGCAGGCCGGGGGCTCGGGACCACGAGCAGTACTTC; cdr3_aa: CASRPGARDHEQYF
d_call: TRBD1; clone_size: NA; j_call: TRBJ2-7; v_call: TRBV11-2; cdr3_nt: TGTGCCAGCAGCTTAGCCGGGACAGGGGGCGAGCAGTACTTC; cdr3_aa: CASSLAGTGGEQYF
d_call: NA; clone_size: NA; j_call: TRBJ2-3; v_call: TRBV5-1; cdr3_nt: TGCGCCAGCAGCGAGAGGACTCAGGCGACCGATACGCAGTATTTT; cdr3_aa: CASSERTQATDTQYF
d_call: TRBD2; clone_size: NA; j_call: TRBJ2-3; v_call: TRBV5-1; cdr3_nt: TGCGCCAGCAGCTTGGCCCTGACTAGCGGGGGCCCCACAGATACGCAGTATTTT; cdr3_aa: CASSLALTSGGPTDTQYF
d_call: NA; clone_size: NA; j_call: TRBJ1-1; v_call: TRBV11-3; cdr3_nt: TGTGCCAGCAGCTTGAACCAAAACACTGAAGCTTTCTTT; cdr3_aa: CASSLNQNTEAFF
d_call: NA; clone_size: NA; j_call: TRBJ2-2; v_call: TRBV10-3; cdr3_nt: TGTGCCATCAGTGGGCAGACGAACACCGGGGAGCTGTTTTTT; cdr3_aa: CAISGQTNTGELFF
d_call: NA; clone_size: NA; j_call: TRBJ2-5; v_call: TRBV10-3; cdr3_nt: TGTGCCACCAGAAGGGGCCAAGAGACCCAGTACTTC; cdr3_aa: CATRRGQETQYF
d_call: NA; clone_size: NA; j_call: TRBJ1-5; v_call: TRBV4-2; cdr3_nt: TGTGCCAGCAGCCAAGATTGGGCAGGGGTCCTCCTCCGTGGGGATCAGCCCCAGCATTTT; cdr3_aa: CASSQDWAGVLLRGDQPQHF
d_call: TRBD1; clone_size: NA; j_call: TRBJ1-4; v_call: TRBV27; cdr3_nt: TGTGCCAGCAGCCCACAGGGGGCTAGTGAAAAACTGTTTTTT; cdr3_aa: CASSPQGASEKLFF
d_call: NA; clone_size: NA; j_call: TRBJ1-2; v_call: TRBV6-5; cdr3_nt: TGTGCCAGCAGTTACGTGGGTACCTATGGCTACACCTTC; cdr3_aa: CASSYVGTYGYTF
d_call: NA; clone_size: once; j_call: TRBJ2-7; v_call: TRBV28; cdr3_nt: TGTGCCAGCAGTACAGGGATGTACGAGCAGTACTTC; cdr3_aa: CASSTGMYEQYF
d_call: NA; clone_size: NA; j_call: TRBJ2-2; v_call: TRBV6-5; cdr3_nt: TGTGCCAGCAGTGGTTTGACAGGATGGACCGGGGAGCTGTTTTTT; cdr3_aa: CASSGLTGWTGELFF
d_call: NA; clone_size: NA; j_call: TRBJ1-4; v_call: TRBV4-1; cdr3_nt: TGCGCCAGCAGCCTCCCCGGGGGGGGACGGGAAAAACTGTTTTTT; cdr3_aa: CASSLPGGGREKLFF
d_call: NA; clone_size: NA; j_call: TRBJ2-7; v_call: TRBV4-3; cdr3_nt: TGCGCCAGCAGCCAAGATATGGGGGAGGACGAGCAGTACTTC; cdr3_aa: CASSQDMGEDEQYF
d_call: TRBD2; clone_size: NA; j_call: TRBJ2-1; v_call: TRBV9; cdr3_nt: TGTGCCAGCAGCGTAGGGCGGGGGGGCACGAATGAGCAGTTCTTC; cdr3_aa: CASSVGRGGTNEQFF
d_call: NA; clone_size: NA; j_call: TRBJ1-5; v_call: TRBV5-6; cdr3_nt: TGTGCCAGCAGCTTGGGGCAGGGAGGCAATCAGCCCCAGCATTTT; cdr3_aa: CASSLGQGGNQPQHF
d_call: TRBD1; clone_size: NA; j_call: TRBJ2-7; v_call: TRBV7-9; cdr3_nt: TGTGCCAGCAGGGCTCTTGGCGGGACAGGGGGTCGGAGTGGATACGAGCAGTACTTC; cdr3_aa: CASRALGGTGGRSGYEQYF
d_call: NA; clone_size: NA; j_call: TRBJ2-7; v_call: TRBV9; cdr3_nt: TGTGCCAGCAGCGCTCCAGACTACGGGGAGCAGTACTTC; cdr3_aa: CASSAPDYGEQYF
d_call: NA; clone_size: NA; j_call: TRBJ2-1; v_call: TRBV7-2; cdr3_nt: TGTGCCAGCGCCACCAGCGGACATTCCTACAATGAGCAGTTCTTC; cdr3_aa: CASATSGHSYNEQFF
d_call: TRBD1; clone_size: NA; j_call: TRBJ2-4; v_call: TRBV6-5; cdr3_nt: TGTGCCAGCAGTTATGACAGGGTCAACATTCAGTACTTC; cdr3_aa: CASSYDRVNIQYF
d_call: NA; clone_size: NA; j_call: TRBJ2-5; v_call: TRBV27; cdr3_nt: TGTGCCAGCAGTTTAGCCGGACTTCTTAAAGAGACCCAGTACTTC; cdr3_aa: CASSLAGLLKETQYF
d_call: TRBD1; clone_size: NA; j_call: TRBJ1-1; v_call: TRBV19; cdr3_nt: TGTGCCAGTGGGGATCCGGGACAGGGCCCACCTGAAGCTTTCTTT; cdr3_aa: CASGDPGQGPPEAFF
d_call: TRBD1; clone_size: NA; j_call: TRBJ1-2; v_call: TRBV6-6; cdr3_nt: TGTGCCAGCAGTTATGGACAGGGAAAGAACTATGGCTACACCTTC; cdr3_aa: CASSYGQGKNYGYTF
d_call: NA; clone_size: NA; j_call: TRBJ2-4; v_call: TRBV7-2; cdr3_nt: TGTGCCAGCAGCTTAGTGCCCAGAGGCGACATAAACATTCAGTACTTC; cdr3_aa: CASSLVPRGDINIQYF
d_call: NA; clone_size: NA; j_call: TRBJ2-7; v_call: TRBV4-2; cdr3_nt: TGTGCCAGCAGCCAGCCCCGGGACAACGACGAGCAGTACTTC; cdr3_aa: CASSQPRDNDEQYF
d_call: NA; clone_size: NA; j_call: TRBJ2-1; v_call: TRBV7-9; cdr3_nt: TGTGCCAGCAGCTTAGTGGGTTATGAGCAGTTCTTC; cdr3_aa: CASSLVGYEQFF
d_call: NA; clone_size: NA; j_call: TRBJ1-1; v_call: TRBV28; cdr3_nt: TGTGCCAGCAGTGGGACGGGGTTGGACACTGAAGCTTTCTTT; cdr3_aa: CASSGTGLDTEAFF
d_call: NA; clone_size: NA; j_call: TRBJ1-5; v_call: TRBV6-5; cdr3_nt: TGTGCCAGCAGTTACTTCGGACAGAGCAATCAGCCCCAGCATTTT; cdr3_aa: CASSYFGQSNQPQHF
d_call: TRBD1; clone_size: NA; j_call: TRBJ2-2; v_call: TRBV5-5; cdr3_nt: TGTGCCAGCCGGGACAGGGGGCTGGGCGGGGAGCTGTTTTTT; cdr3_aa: CASRDRGLGGELFF
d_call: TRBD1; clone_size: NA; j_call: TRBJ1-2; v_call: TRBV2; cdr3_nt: TGTGCCAGCAGTGGAAGTTGGACAGGGGGCCCTGGCTACACCTTC; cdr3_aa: CASSGSWTGGPGYTF
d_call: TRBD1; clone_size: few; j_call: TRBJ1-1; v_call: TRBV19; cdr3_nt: TGTGCCAGTAGTCCGCGGACAGGGTTGGCCACTGAAGCTTTCTTT; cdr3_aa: CASSPRTGLATEAFF
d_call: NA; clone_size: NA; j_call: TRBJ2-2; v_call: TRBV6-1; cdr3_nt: TGTGCCAGCAGTGAATCCCTCGGAACAGTCGCCGGGGAGCTGTTTTTT; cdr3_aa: CASSESLGTVAGELFF